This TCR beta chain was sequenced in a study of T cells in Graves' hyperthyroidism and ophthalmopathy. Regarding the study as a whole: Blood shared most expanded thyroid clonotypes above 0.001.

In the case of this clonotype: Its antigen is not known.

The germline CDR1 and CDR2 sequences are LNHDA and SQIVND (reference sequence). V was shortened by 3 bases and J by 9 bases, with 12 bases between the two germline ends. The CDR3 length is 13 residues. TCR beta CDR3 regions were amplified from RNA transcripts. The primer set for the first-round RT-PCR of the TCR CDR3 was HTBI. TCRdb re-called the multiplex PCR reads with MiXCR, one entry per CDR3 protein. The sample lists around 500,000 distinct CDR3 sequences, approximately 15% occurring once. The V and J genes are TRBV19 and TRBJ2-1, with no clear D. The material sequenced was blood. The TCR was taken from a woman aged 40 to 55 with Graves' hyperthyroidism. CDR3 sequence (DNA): TGTGCCAGTAGTATCTCCTCCACGGGTGAGCAGTTCTTC. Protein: CASSISSTGEQFF.